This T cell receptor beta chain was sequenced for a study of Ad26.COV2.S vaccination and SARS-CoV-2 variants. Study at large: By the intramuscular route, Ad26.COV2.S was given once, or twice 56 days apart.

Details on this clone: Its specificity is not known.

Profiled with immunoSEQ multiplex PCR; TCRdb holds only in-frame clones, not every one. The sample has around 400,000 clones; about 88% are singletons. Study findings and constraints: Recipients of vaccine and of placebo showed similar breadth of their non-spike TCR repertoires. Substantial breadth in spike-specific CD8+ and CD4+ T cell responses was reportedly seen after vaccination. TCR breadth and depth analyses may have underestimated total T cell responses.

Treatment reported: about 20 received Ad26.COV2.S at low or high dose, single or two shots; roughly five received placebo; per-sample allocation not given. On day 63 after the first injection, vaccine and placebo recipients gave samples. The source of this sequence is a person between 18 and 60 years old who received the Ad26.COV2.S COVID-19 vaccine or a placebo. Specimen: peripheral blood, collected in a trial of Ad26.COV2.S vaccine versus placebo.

DNA of the CDR3: TGTGCCAGCTCACATGCCCCGTTCGTAAGCTCTGGGGCCAACGTCCTGACTTTC. It codes for CASSHAPFVSSGANVLTF. The chain employs TRBV18 and TRBJ2-6; D gene uncertain. The length of the CDR3 is 18 residues. Looked up from germline, CDR1 is KGHSH and CDR2 is LQKENI. Trimming took off 4 bases at V and 0 bases at J, with 16 bases between the two ends.